This T cell receptor (beta chain) was documented in a study of shared clonotypes between healthy human individuals. Study results and caveats: Having only a few donors restricted how much genetic and exposure-history diversity was captured. Incompleteness in sorted-subset sequencing, despite large depth, was shown by rarefaction. Shared across a few donors were around 5% of the naive CD4 clonotypes.

Comments on this clone: Antigen: not known. The same CDR3 also results from other DNA sequences found in this sample.

CD45RO-negative, CCR7-positively selected cells formed the naive CD8 fraction, excluding terminally differentiated effector memory CD45RA+ cells. The sorted-subset replicate PCRs were given around 0.2 ug DNA, which is about 30,000 T cell genomes. Here immunoSEQ multiplex PCR was the method, and the copy in TCRdb shows in-frame clones only, minus some. Among about 2 million clones listed, about 94% were seen once. Trimming removed 1 base from V and 0 bases from J, with 10 bases in between. The CDR3 is 15 amino acids. Germline lookup yields CDR1 MGHRA and CDR2 YSYEKL. The origin of this receptor is a man aged 18 to 30 in good health. The sequencing sample was made of naive CD8+ T cells sorted from blood. The chain joins TRBV4-1 to TRBJ2-7; D ambiguous. This chain's CDR3 is CASSQGPGLSYEQYF. The CDR3 coding sequence is TGCGCCAGCAGCCAAGGGCCTGGTCTCTCCTACGAGCAGTACTTC.